The next 21 T cell receptor beta chains were all read from a single sample in a study of T cells in Graves' hyperthyroidism and ophthalmopathy. RNA transcripts served as the template for amplifying TCR beta CDR3 regions. Using the HTBI primer set, a first-round RT-PCR was run on the TCR CDR3. TCRdb itself ran the multiplex PCR reads through MiXCR, one entry per CDR3 protein. Of hundreds of thousands of distinct CDR3 sequences in the sample, approximately 14% are singletons; the top ten hold roughly 4.3%. Material: blood. These TCRs come from a woman aged 40-49 years with Graves' ophthalmopathy.

This clonotype was recorded at least ten times. The V gene is TRBV12-3 or TRBV12-4, the J gene TRBJ2-4; possibly TRBD1 for D (6 bases). V dropped 6 bases and J dropped 6 bases, with 15 bases sitting between them. The CDR3 extends over 14 amino acids. CDR3 in DNA: TGTGCCAGCAGCCGGACCGGACAGCTAAACATTCAGTACTTC. Residues: CASSRTGQLNIQYF.

This chain links TRBV4-1 with TRBJ1-1, with TRBD1 matching 9 bases. CDR1 and CDR2 from the germline V gene are MGHRA and YSYEKL. V shed 0 bases, J shed 6 bases, and the junction held 8 bases outside the gene matches. This CDR3 contains 16 residues. The CDR3 protein is CASSQDINRGQAEAFF. CDR3 nucleotides: TGCGCCAGCAGCCAAGATATAAACAGGGGGCAAGCTGAAGCTTTCTTT.

In this sample, this clonotype turned up many times. The chain is built from TRBV5-6 and TRBJ2-7; D is perhaps TRBD1 (6 bases). Per the germline V gene, CDR1 is SGHDT and CDR2 is YYEEEE. The CDR3 sequence is 15 residues long. V gave up 3 bases and J gave up 5 bases, with 18 bases separating them. CDR3 coding DNA: TGTGCCAGCAGCTGGGGACGAGGGGGAAGGAACGAGCAGTACTTC. Translating it yields CASSWGRGGRNEQYF.

This clonotype was counted at least ten times. DNA of the CDR3: TGTGCCATCAGTGACCCAGCGGGAACGTACGAGCAGTACTTC. Residues: CAISDPAGTYEQYF. J is TRBJ2-7 and V is TRBV10-3; 7 nucleotides line up with TRBD2. Germline V CDR1 and CDR2: ENHRY, SYGVKD. The CDR3 consists of 14 residues. With 3 bases clipped from V and 4 bases from J, the junction kept 6 bases outside the gene matches.

This clonotype was observed many times. This chain joins TRBV4-1 and TRBJ2-7, with TRBD1 as a possible D gene (5 bases). The CDR3 spans 14 residues. Trimming took off 0 bases at V and 3 bases at J, with 9 bases between the two ends. Germline V lookup: CDR1 MGHRA, CDR2 YSYEKL. CDR3 sequence reads: CASSQESQGYEQYF. The DNA for the CDR3 is TGCGCCAGCAGCCAAGAGTCGCAGGGCTACGAGCAGTACTTC.

This clonotype was recorded a few times. The chain is built from TRBV19 and TRBJ2-7, with TRBD2 identical over 10 bases. This CDR3 spans 18 amino acids. The V gene end was trimmed by 4 bases and the J gene end by 3 bases; junction bases not matched to a gene: 15. CDR1 and CDR2 from the germline V gene are LNHDA and SQIVND (reference sequence). CDR3 amino acids: CASSKLASGRGSYYEQYF. The CDR3 DNA follows: TGTGCCAGTAGTAAGTTGGCTAGCGGGAGAGGTAGCTACTACGAGCAGTACTTC.

This clonotype was seen repeatedly, ten times or more. The chain couples TRBV27 to TRBJ2-2; D is unclear. Germline CDR1 is MNHEY and CDR2 is SMNVEV (reference sequence). The CDR3 has 13 amino acids. Trimming stripped 6 bases from V and 7 bases from J, with 12 bases between. CDR3 nucleotides: TGTGCCAGCAGCTACCTAGAAGGCGGGGAGCTGTTTTTT. Its protein is CASSYLEGGELFF.

Only a few counts were recorded for this clonotype. This chain uses TRBV28 with TRBJ1-1, with 7 nucleotides matching TRBD1. The CDR3 is 15 amino acids. CDR1 is MDHEN, CDR2 SYDVKM, per germline. Germline trimming cut 6 bases from V and 1 base from J; bases unmatched to any gene: 8. CDR3 coding DNA: TGTGCCAGCAGAAAAAGGAGGGGGCAGAACACTGAAGCTTTCTTT. It specifies CASRKRRGQNTEAFF.

This clonotype came up many times. V and J are TRBV27 and TRBJ1-5; D is undetermined. The V end was cut by 4 bases, the J end by 2 bases, with 15 bases between. The CDR3 totals 16 residues. Germline loops: CDR1 MNHEY, CDR2 SMNVEV (reference sequence). CDR3 residues: CASSSGGIRGNQPQHF. The CDR3 DNA follows: TGTGCCAGCAGTTCCGGCGGAATTAGGGGCAATCAGCCCCAGCATTTT.

This clonotype showed up many times. The J gene is TRBJ1-5, the V gene TRBV12-3 or TRBV12-4; D is perhaps TRBD1 (6 bases). V was trimmed by 7 bases and J by 6 bases, leaving 13 bases between them. The CDR3 is 13 residues long. The CDR3 protein is CASKGTSGQPQHF. CDR3 nucleotide sequence: TGTGCCAGCAAAGGGACAAGCGGTCAGCCCCAGCATTTT.

This clonotype was observed at least ten times. The CDR3 reads CASSGTGTGYGYTF. The CDR3 region has the DNA TGCGCCAGCAGCGGCACCGGGACCGGCTATGGCTACACCTTC. V gene TRBV5-1 combines with J gene TRBJ1-2; a weak D match, TRBD1 (5 bases). Germline values: CDR1 SGHRS, CDR2 YFSETQ. The V gene lost 4 bases and the J gene lost 4 bases, with 14 bases spanning the gap. The CDR3 covers 14 residues.

This clonotype has ten or more counts. Written as DNA, the CDR3 is TGTGCCAGCAGCATATTACAGGGGGAAGAGACCCAGTACTTC. Amino acids: CASSILQGEETQYF. The chain links TRBV7-9 to TRBJ2-5; 8 bases line up with TRBD1. J lost 3 bases, V lost 5 bases, and 5 bases had no gene match. Germline V gene sequence: CDR1 SEHNR, CDR2 FQNEAQ (reference sequence). This CDR3 comprises 14 residues.

This clonotype was seen repeatedly, ten times or more. The J gene is TRBJ1-2, the V gene TRBV12-3 or TRBV12-4; D ambiguous. The CDR3 totals 13 residues. V was cut by 6 bases and J by 7 bases, with 15 bases left in between. CDR3 bases: TGTGCCAGCAGCCGTGAGTCCGTCCGTGGCTACACCTTC. Translating it yields CASSRESVRGYTF.

This clonotype was seen many times. This chain links TRBV6-2 or TRBV6-3 with TRBJ1-1, with 7 bases lining up with TRBD1. The junction had 5 bases not matched to a gene; V was cut back by 5 bases and J by 2 bases. Per germline, CDR1 MNHEY and CDR2 SVGEGT. The CDR3 totals 14 residues. The CDR3 spells CASSKGQHNTEAFF. CDR3 coding DNA: TGTGCCAGCAGTAAGGGACAGCACAACACTGAAGCTTTCTTT.

V and J are TRBV2 and TRBJ1-2; 7 bases are shared with TRBD1. CDR1 and CDR2 (germline): SNHLY, FYNNEI. Germline trimming cut 6 bases from V and 4 bases from J; bases unmatched to any gene: 11. This CDR3 contains 15 residues. The CDR3 is CASRVHPTGSYGYTF. CDR3 nucleotides: TGTGCCAGCAGGGTCCATCCGACAGGGTCCTATGGCTACACCTTC.

This clonotype was detected a few times. The chain couples TRBV20-1 to TRBJ1-2, with 8 positions matching TRBD1. Germline V gives CDR1 DFQATT, CDR2 SNEGSKA (reference sequence). The CDR3 extends over 14 amino acids. V shed 2 bases and J 0 bases; nucleotides not matched to a gene: 2. The CDR3, as DNA: TGCAGTGCTAGAAGACAGGGGACTAACTATGGCTACACCTTC. Protein sequence: CSARRQGTNYGYTF.

This clonotype appeared many times. The chain employs TRBV6-5 and TRBJ1-5, with D possibly matching TRBD1 (6 bases). This CDR3 contains 14 residues. V was clipped by 4 bases and J by 2 bases, with 9 bases between them. Per the germline V gene, CDR1 is MNHEY and CDR2 is SVGAGI. CDR3 in DNA: TGTGCCAGCAGTTGGACAGCTGGCAATCAGCCCCAGCATTTT. Amino acid sequence: CASSWTAGNQPQHF.

The table lists this clonotype with many counts. The chain employs TRBV11-2 and TRBJ2-7, with TRBD2 matching 12 bases. CDR3 length: 17 amino acids. Germline V gene sequence: CDR1 SGHAT, CDR2 FQNNGV. With V trimmed by 2 bases and J by 3 bases, 8 bases remained unmatched. CDR3 sequence (DNA): TGTGCCAGCAGCTTACAACTAGCGGGAGGACCCGGCTACGAGCAGTACTTC. Protein product: CASSLQLAGGPGYEQYF.

This clonotype was detected many times. The chain has TRBV12-3 or TRBV12-4 and TRBJ2-7; 7 nucleotides align to TRBD2. The CDR3 is 15 amino acids. The junction had 13 bases not matched to a gene; V was cut back by 7 bases and J by 4 bases. The CDR3 protein is CASTLGGPPGYEQYF. The DNA for the CDR3 is TGTGCCAGCACATTGGGAGGGCCCCCCGGATACGAGCAGTACTTC.

This clonotype was detected ten times or more. The chain carries TRBV28 and TRBJ1-5; D is undetermined. V was shortened by 6 bases and J by 4 bases, with 10 bases between the two germline ends. Per the germline V gene, CDR1 is MDHEN and CDR2 is SYDVKM. The length of the CDR3 is 13 residues. In DNA, the CDR3 is TGTGCCAGCAGGGAGGGCAATAATCAGCCCCAGCATTTT. This codes for CASREGNNQPQHF. The variable domain in full, with the rest retrieved from reference TRBV28 and TRBJ1-5, is DVKVTQSSRYLVKRTGEKVFLECVQDMDHENMFWYRQDPGLGLRLIYFSYDVKMKEKGDIPEGYSVSREKKERFSLILESASTNQTSMYLCASREGNNQPQHFGDGTRLSIL.

CDR3 residues: CASSQVGVRTKNIQYF. The CDR3 bases are TGCGCCAGCAGCCAAGTGGGGGTACGAACCAAAAACATTCAGTACTTC. The rearrangement joins TRBV4-1 to TRBJ2-4; D may be TRBD1 or TRBD2 (5 bases each). Trimming shortened V by 1 base and J by 2 bases, and 12 bases separated the two germline ends. The length of the CDR3 is 16 residues. The germline gives CDR1 MGHRA, CDR2 YSYEKL.